The next 22 T cell receptor beta chains were all read from a single sample in a study of T-cell reconstitution after alpha-beta-depleted transplantation in children. A TCRbeta library incorporating unique molecular identifiers was prepared. One entry per CDR3 protein, called by TCRdb with MiXCR from the PCR reads. The data show about 360,000 distinct CDR3 sequences, 13% seen once. Sequenced material: PBMCs, taken from the stem cell graft. These receptor sequences come from a human donor who donated a stem cell graft to a child with Fanconi anemia.

This clonotype was observed a handful of times. The rearrangement joins TRBV7-2 to TRBJ2-3, with D possibly matching TRBD2 (5 bases). Germline loops: CDR1 SGHTA, CDR2 FQGNSA. V shed 5 bases and J shed 0 bases, with 15 bases lying between them. CDR3 length: 16 residues. The CDR3 nucleotides are TGTGCCAGCAGCAACACCGGGGTTGCTAGCACAGATACGCAGTATTTT. This gives the protein CASSNTGVASTDTQYF. The full variable domain, its missing parts supplied by reference TRBV7-2 and TRBJ2-3, is GAGVSQSPSNKVTEKGKDVELRCDPISGHTALYWYRQSLGQGLEFLIYFQGNSAPDKSGLPSDRFSAERTGGSVSTLTIQRTQQEDSAVYLCASSNTGVASTDTQYFGPGTRLTVL.

This clonotype was found many times. The chain combines TRBV9 with TRBJ2-2; 8 bases map to TRBD1. Losses at the gene ends were 3 bases for V and 7 bases for J; bases not matched to a gene: 5. This CDR3 comprises 14 residues. The germline CDR1 and CDR2 sequences are SGDLS and YYNGEE. The CDR3 nucleotides read TGTGCCAGCAGCGCCGGACAGGGAATCGGGGAGCTGTTTTTT. Residues: CASSAGQGIGELFF.

The chain carries TRBV6-1 and TRBJ2-7, with D possibly TRBD2 on 5 matching bases. Germline CDR1 reads MNHNS; CDR2 reads SASEGT. V lost 8 bases and J 2 bases, leaving 16 bases between the germline ends. The length of the CDR3 is 14 residues. Here the CDR3 DNA reads TGTGCCAGCGAGGTGGGCGGGCTGACCTACGAGCAGTACTTC. It yields the protein CASEVGGLTYEQYF.

This clonotype was picked up one time. The genes are TRBV2 and TRBJ2-3, with 7 bases identical to TRBD2. CDR1 and CDR2 (germline): SNHLY, FYNNEI. The ends lost 6 bases at V and 10 bases at J; junction bases unmatched: 13. This CDR3 spans 14 amino acids. Written as DNA, the CDR3 is TGTGCCAGCAGCGAACTCCTCTGGGAGGGAGCGCAGTATTTT. Translated, it gives CASSELLWEGAQYF.

This clonotype was counted a few times. This chain connects TRBV20-1 to TRBJ2-1; TRBD1 matches at 10 bases. Trimming at V came to 4 bases and at J to 8 bases, leaving 11 bases not matched to a gene. The CDR3 length is 15 residues. CDR1 and CDR2 from the germline V gene are DFQATT and SNEGSKA (reference sequence). The DNA for the CDR3 is TGCAGTGCTACCAGGGAAGGGACAGGGGCGGATGAGCAGTTCTTC. It translates to CSATREGTGADEQFF.

To note about this clonotype: A much larger clone sits a single nucleotide away, making a read error possible. The CDR3 loop reads CASSQRTGFGGDTF. CDR3 bases: TGCGCCAGCAGCCAACGCACAGGGTTCGGAGGCGACACCTTC. The V call is TRBV4-3, the J call TRBJ1-2, with TRBD1 as a possible D gene (6 bases). V was clipped by 2 bases and J by 12 bases, with 19 bases between them. The length of the CDR3 is 14 residues. Germline V gene data show CDR1 as LGHNA and CDR2 as YSLEER.

The J gene is TRBJ1-2, the V gene TRBV4-3; D is possibly TRBD1 (6 bases). The CDR3 has 13 amino acids. The V end was cut by 3 bases, the J end by 7 bases, with 12 bases between. Germline V gene sequence: CDR1 LGHNA, CDR2 YSLEER. CDR3 sequence (DNA): TGCGCCAGCAGCCACACAGGGACGGGTGGCTACACCTTC. Translation: CASSHTGTGGYTF.

A few counts support this clonotype. A much larger clonotype is one base distant, so this may be a read error. The chain is built from TRBV5-1 and TRBJ1-1; D is ambiguous. V lost 6 bases and J lost 0, with 6 bases in between. The CDR3 spans 12 residues. Germline values: CDR1 SGHRS, CDR2 YFSETQ. The CDR3 sequence is CASKDLNTEAFF. The CDR3 DNA is TGCGCCAGCAAGGACCTGAACACTGAAGCTTTCTTT.

This clonotype was observed a handful of times. This chain joins TRBV4-2 and TRBJ2-2; D unclear. With 0 bases removed from V and 6 bases from J, the gap between germline ends came to 8 bases. The CDR3 is 14 amino acids. Germline V gene sequence: CDR1 LGHNA, CDR2 YNFKEQ. CDR3: CASSQDPESGELFF. CDR3 DNA sequence: TGTGCCAGCAGCCAAGATCCCGAGTCCGGGGAGCTGTTTTTT.

The rearrangement links TRBV5-1 to TRBJ2-1; D may be TRBD2 (7 bases). The germline V gene encodes CDR1 SGHRS and CDR2 YFSETQ. The CDR3 is 12 amino acids. Trimming shortened V by 6 bases and J by 6 bases, and 10 bases separated the two germline ends. The CDR3 sequence: CASTGGVNEQFF. DNA for the CDR3: TGCGCCAGCACGGGGGGCGTCAATGAGCAGTTCTTC.

J is TRBJ2-7 and V is TRBV2, with 8 bases that match TRBD1. The CDR3 has 14 residues. Germline lookup yields CDR1 SNHLY and CDR2 FYNNEI. The trim removed 7 bases at V and 0 bases at J, leaving 5 bases unmatched. The CDR3 is CASTRDRSSYEQYF. As DNA, the CDR3 is TGTGCCAGCACCAGGGACAGGAGCTCCTACGAGCAGTACTTC. The full variable domain, with the rest looked up from reference TRBV2 and TRBJ2-7, is EPEVTQTPSHQVTQMGQEVILRCVPISNHLYFYWYRQILGQKVEFLVSFYNNEISEKSEIFDDQFSVERPDGSNFTLKIRSTKLEDSAMYFCASTRDRSSYEQYFGPGTRLTVT.

This clonotype was found many times. The rearrangement links TRBV12-3 or TRBV12-4 to TRBJ2-1; 11 nucleotides line up with TRBD2. V gave up 6 bases and J gave up 5 bases; unmatched junction bases: 3. The CDR3 covers 14 residues. The CDR3 spells CASSLTSGDNEQFF. The CDR3 region has the DNA TGTGCCAGCAGCTTGACTAGCGGGGACAATGAGCAGTTCTTC.

This clonotype was observed a handful of times. V gene TRBV6-6 combines with J gene TRBJ2-1; TRBD1 aligns across 9 bases. The junction had 5 bases not matched to a gene; V was cut back by 5 bases and J by 9 bases. This CDR3 spans 13 amino acids. From germline, CDR1 is MNHNY and CDR2 SVGAGI (reference sequence). DNA for the CDR3: TGTGCCAGCAGTCGGGACAGGGACGGTGAGCAGTTCTTC. Translating it yields CASSRDRDGEQFF.

This clonotype showed up just a few times. The V gene is TRBV5-1, the J gene TRBJ2-3; tentatively, D is TRBD1 or TRBD2 (6 bases each). CDR1 and CDR2 from the germline V gene are SGHRS and YFSETQ. The CDR3 loop spans 13 amino acids. The V end was cut by 7 bases, the J end by 0 bases, with 9 bases between. For the CDR3, the DNA is TGCGCCAGCCGGGGGACAAGCACAGATACGCAGTATTTT. It is translated as CASRGTSTDTQYF.

This chain links TRBV5-1 with TRBJ2-1; TRBD2 agrees at 8 bases. This CDR3 has 16 residues. The germline V gene encodes CDR1 SGHRS and CDR2 YFSETQ. The ends lost 3 bases at V and 5 bases at J; junction bases unmatched: 10. DNA of the CDR3: TGCGCCAGCAGCTGGACCGGGACTAGTGGGAACAATGAGCAGTTCTTC. It yields the protein CASSWTGTSGNNEQFF.

This clonotype occurred a few times. This chain links TRBV4-3 with TRBJ2-2; D not certain. The CDR3 contains 18 residues. Deletions cut 0 bases from V and 3 bases from J, with 17 bases between. CDR1 is LGHNA and CDR2 is YSLEER in the germline V gene. The CDR3 loop is CASSQDPSLMDDTGELFF. CDR3 DNA sequence: TGCGCCAGCAGCCAAGATCCCTCGCTAATGGATGACACCGGGGAGCTGTTTTTT.

This clonotype was seen more than once but under ten times. The chain recombines TRBV6-2 or TRBV6-3 with TRBJ1-5; unclear D gene. The germline V gene has CDR1 MNHEY and CDR2 SVGEGT. The CDR3 is 15 residues long. V was shortened by 6 bases and J by 5 bases, with 17 bases between the two germline ends. In DNA form, the CDR3 reads TGTGCCAGCAGAATCCCTTCTAGATCCTATCAGCCCCAGCATTTT. Its protein is CASRIPSRSYQPQHF.

Many counts were recorded for this clonotype. The genes are TRBV2 and TRBJ2-5; D is unresolved. CDR3 size: 14 residues. Germline CDR1 reads SNHLY; CDR2 reads FYNNEI. The germline V and J ends were trimmed by 4 bases and 0 bases, with 9 bases remaining between them. CDR3 protein: CASSGYSNQETQYF. DNA of the CDR3: TGTGCCAGCAGTGGCTACAGCAACCAAGAGACCCAGTACTTC.

This clonotype was counted a few times. This chain joins TRBV7-2 and TRBJ2-3; TRBD2 is a possible D gene (6 bases). CDR1 SGHTA and CDR2 FQGNSA come from the germline V gene. The CDR3 contains 15 residues. V dropped 3 bases and J dropped 1 base, with 11 bases sitting between them. CDR3 bases: TGTGCCAGCAGCTTTACCGGAGGGGGCACAGATACGCAGTATTTT. This codes for CASSFTGGGTDTQYF.

The chain joins TRBV4-3 to TRBJ2-1, with D possibly TRBD2 on 5 matching bases. The CDR3 runs to 14 residues. Germline V lookup: CDR1 LGHNA, CDR2 YSLEER. Trimming took 4 bases from V and 7 from J, leaving 14 bases between them. CDR3 in DNA: TGCGCCAGCAGCCCAATACTAGGCACTAATGAGCAGTTCTTC. Protein product: CASSPILGTNEQFF.

V and J are TRBV12-3 or TRBV12-4 and TRBJ1-6; a possible D gene is TRBD1 (6 bases). The CDR3 length is 16 residues. V gave up 1 base and J gave up 7 bases, with 14 bases separating them. The CDR3 here is CASSLGRGVRNSPLHF. The CDR3 bases are TGTGCCAGCAGTTTAGGGAGGGGGGTTCGGAATTCACCCCTCCACTTT.

CDR3 sequence reads: CASSAGNGLTDTQYF. CDR3 nucleotides: TGTGCCAGCAGTGCAGGGAATGGACTAACAGATACGCAGTATTTT. The J gene is TRBJ2-3, the V gene TRBV5-5, with D perhaps matching TRBD2 (6 bases). The V end was cut by 5 bases, the J end by 3 bases, with 16 bases between. The CDR3 has 15 amino acids. Germline CDR1 is SGHKS and CDR2 is YYEKEE (reference sequence).